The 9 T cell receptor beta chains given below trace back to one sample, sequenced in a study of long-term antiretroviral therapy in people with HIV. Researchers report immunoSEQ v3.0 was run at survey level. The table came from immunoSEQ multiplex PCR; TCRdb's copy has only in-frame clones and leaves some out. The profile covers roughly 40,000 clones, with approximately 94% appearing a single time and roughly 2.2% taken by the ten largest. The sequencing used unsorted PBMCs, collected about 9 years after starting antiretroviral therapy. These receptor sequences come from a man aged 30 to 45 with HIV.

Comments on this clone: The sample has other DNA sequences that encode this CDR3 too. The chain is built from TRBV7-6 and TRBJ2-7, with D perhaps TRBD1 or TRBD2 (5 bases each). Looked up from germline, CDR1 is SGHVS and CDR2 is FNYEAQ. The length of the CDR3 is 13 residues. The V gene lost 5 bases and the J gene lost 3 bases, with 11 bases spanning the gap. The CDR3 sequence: CASSLGPNYEQYV. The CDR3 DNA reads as TGTGCCAGCAGCCTGGGACCAAACTACGAGCAGTACGTC.

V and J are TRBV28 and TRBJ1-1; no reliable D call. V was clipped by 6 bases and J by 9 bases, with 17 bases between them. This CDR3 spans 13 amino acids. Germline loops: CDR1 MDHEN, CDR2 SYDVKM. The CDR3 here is CASSPGLGLKAFF. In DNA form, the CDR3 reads TGTGCCAGCAGCCCAGGACTGGGGTTGAAAGCTTTCTTT.

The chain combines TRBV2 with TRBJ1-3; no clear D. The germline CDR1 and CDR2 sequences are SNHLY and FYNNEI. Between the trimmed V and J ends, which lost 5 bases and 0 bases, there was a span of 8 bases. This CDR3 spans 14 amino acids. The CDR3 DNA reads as TGTGCCAGCAGTACCCTAGCCTCTGGAAACACCATATATTTT. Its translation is CASSTLASGNTIYF.

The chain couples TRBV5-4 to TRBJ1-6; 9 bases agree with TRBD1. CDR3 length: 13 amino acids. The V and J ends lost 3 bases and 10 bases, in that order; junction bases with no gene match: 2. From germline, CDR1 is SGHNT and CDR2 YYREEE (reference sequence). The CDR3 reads CASSSGTGSPLHF. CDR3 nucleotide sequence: TGTGCCAGCAGCTCCGGGACAGGGTCACCCCTCCACTTT. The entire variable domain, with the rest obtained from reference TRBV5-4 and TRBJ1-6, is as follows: ETGVTQSPTHLIKTRGQQVTLRCSSQSGHNTVSWYQQALGQGPQFIFQYYREEENGRGNFPPRFSGLQFPNYSSELNVNALELDDSALYLCASSSGTGSPLHFGNGTRLTVT.

Here the CDR3 DNA reads TGTGCCAGCAGTTACTTGGGGGTTAACACTGAAGCTTTCTTT. Translated, it gives CASSYLGVNTEAFF. V usage is TRBV6-5 and J usage is TRBJ1-1, with a weak D call TRBD1 (5 bases). The germline V gene has CDR1 MNHEY and CDR2 SVGAGI. The CDR3 length is 14 residues. Trimming took 1 base from V and 2 from J, leaving 8 bases between them.

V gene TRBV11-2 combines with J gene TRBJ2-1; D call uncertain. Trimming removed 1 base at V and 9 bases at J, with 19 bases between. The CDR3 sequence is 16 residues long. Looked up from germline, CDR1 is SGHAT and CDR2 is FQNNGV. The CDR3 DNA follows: TGTGCCAGCAGCTTAGCGGCCGTGGATAGACGTCGTGAGCAGTTCTTC. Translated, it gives CASSLAAVDRRREQFF.

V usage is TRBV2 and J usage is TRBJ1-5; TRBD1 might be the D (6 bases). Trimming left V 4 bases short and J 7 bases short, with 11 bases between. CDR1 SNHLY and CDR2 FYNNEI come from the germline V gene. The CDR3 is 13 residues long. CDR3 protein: CASSVGAEQPQHF. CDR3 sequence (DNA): TGTGCCAGCAGTGTGGGGGCCGAGCAGCCCCAGCATTTT.

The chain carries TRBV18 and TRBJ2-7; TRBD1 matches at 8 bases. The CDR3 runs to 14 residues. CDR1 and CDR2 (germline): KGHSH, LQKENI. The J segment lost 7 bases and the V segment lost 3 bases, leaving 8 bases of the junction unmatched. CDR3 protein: CASSPLQQGGEQYV. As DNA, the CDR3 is TGTGCCAGCTCACCGCTGCAACAGGGGGGAGAGCAGTACGTC.

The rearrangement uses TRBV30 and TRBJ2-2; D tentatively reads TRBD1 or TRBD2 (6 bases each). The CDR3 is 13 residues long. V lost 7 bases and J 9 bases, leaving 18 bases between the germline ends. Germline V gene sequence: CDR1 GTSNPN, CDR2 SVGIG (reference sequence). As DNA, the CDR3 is TGTGCCTACGCTTCGATGGGGGGCCGGGAGCTGTTTTTT. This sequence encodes CAYASMGGRELFF.